The 32 T cell receptor beta chains in this list originate from one sample, sequenced in a study of T-cell memory formation after mild COVID-19. MiXCR, applied by TCRdb to the 5' RACE reads, yields one record per CDR3 protein. The data contain about 270,000 distinct CDR3 sequences, about 16% of them singletons. Material: PBMCs or a T cell subset sorted from them (not recorded which). The receptors were gathered from an adult woman who had mild COVID-19 (a few samples of this study predate the infection). Cell type and time point are not known.

At least ten counts were recorded for this clonotype. This rearrangement joins TRBV11-2 to TRBJ2-2; no clear D gene. The germline V gene encodes CDR1 SGHAT and CDR2 FQNNGV. The V end was cut by 5 bases, the J end by 4 bases, with 11 bases between. The CDR3 covers 14 residues. CDR3 DNA sequence: TGTGCCAGCAGCCCCAGAGCCGGCACCGGGGAGCTGTTTTTT. Protein: CASSPRAGTGELFF. Full variable domain (remainder filled in from reference TRBV11-2 and TRBJ2-2): EAGVAQSPRYKIIEKRQSVAFWCNPISGHATLYWYQQILGQGPKLLIQFQNNGVVDDSQLPKDRFSAERLKGVDSTLKIQPAKLEDSAVYLCASSPRAGTGELFFGEGSRLTVL.

The chain joins TRBV3-1 to TRBJ1-1; the D gene is possibly TRBD1 (6 bases). Trimming removed 5 bases from V and 3 bases from J, with 10 bases in between. The CDR3 contains 13 residues. Germline values: CDR1 LGHDT, CDR2 YNNKEL (reference sequence). Written as DNA, the CDR3 is TGTGCCAGCAGCACAGGGAGGGACACTGAAGCTTTCTTT. Its translation: CASSTGRDTEAFF.

This clonotype was detected only a few times. The V and J genes are TRBV4-3 and TRBJ1-1, with 7 nucleotides matching TRBD1. The germline CDR1 and CDR2 sequences are LGHNA and YSLEER. The CDR3 is 14 residues long. V shed 3 bases, J shed 6 bases, and the junction held 7 bases outside the gene matches. As DNA, the CDR3 is TGCGCCAGCAGCCATAGTGACAGGGCCCCTGAAGCTTTCTTT. This translates into CASSHSDRAPEAFF.

This clonotype has more than one count but fewer than ten. This sequence joins TRBV6-1 and TRBJ1-6; the match to TRBD1 covers 7 bases. The length of the CDR3 is 16 residues. The V segment lost 6 bases and the J segment 10 bases; nucleotides outside the gene matches: 15. Looked up from germline, CDR1 is MNHNS and CDR2 is SASEGT. The CDR3 is CASSGTMTGLGSPLHF. The CDR3 DNA sequence: TGTGCCAGCAGCGGAACGATGACAGGGCTCGGGTCACCCCTCCACTTT.

This clonotype was picked up a small number of times. The chain joins TRBV20-1 to TRBJ2-3; no reliable D call. V dropped 3 bases and J dropped 1 base, with 14 bases sitting between them. The CDR3 contains 15 residues. CDR1 is DFQATT, CDR2 SNEGSKA, per germline (reference sequence). The CDR3 DNA is TGCAGTGCTAGGAAGTTAGTTAGAGGCACAGATACGCAGTATTTT. Its translation: CSARKLVRGTDTQYF.

The genes are TRBV10-3 and TRBJ1-1; perhaps TRBD1 as D (6 bases). V was pared by 3 bases and J by 0 bases, with 14 bases between. The CDR3 runs 16 residues. Germline V gene lookup returns CDR1 ENHRY and CDR2 SYGVKD. The chain's CDR3 is CAISDPGQKLNTEAFF. CDR3 sequence (DNA): TGTGCCATCAGTGACCCCGGACAGAAATTGAACACTGAAGCTTTCTTT.

The rearrangement links TRBV18 to TRBJ2-1; D uncertain. CDR1 is KGHSH and CDR2 is LQKENI in the germline V gene. The V end was cut by 3 bases, the J end by 10 bases, with 13 bases between. CDR3 size: 13 residues. This CDR3 reads CASSPSSSREQFF. CDR3 in DNA: TGTGCCAGCTCACCCTCTAGTTCTAGGGAGCAGTTCTTC.

This rearrangement joins TRBV11-2 to TRBJ2-5; 7 positions match TRBD1. The germline V gene has CDR1 SGHAT and CDR2 FQNNGV. The CDR3 has 15 residues. V was clipped by 2 bases and J by 2 bases; unmatched bases: 5. The CDR3 coding sequence is TGTGCCAGCAGCTTAAGGGGACAGTATCAAGAGACCCAGTACTTC. Protein product: CASSLRGQYQETQYF.

The chain couples TRBV12-3 or TRBV12-4 to TRBJ1-2; 9 bases agree with TRBD1. The CDR3 contains 14 residues. Trimming removed 6 bases from V and 5 bases from J; junction bases left unmatched: 7. CDR3 protein: CASSLGTGKYGYTF. The CDR3 DNA reads TGTGCCAGCAGCCTGGGGACAGGGAAGTATGGCTACACCTTC.

The genes are TRBV6-2 or TRBV6-3 and TRBJ2-7, with 8 bases aligning to TRBD1. Germline CDR1 is MNHEY and CDR2 is SVGEGT. The CDR3 length is 11 residues. The CDR3 DNA follows: TGTGCGGCAGAGCAGGGGGCTGAGCAGTACTTC. Encoded protein: CAAEQGAEQYF.

The gene calls are TRBV10-3 and TRBJ2-1; 16 bases line up with TRBD2. Germline V lookup: CDR1 ENHRY, CDR2 SYGVKD. J lost 0 bases, V lost 6 bases, and 11 bases had no gene match. The CDR3 totals 20 residues. CDR3 in DNA: TGTGCCATCAGACCGGGACTAGCGGGAGGGCCCTCAAGCTCCTACAATGAGCAGTTCTTC. It yields the protein CAIRPGLAGGPSSSYNEQFF.

This clonotype was recorded a few times. This chain connects TRBV6-2 or TRBV6-3 to TRBJ1-1; no clear D gene. Germline values: CDR1 MNHEY, CDR2 SVGEGT. The CDR3 covers 13 residues. V lost 6 bases and J 1 base, leaving 9 bases between the germline ends. The CDR3: CASRDLANTEAFF. The CDR3 nucleotides are TGTGCCAGCAGGGATCTGGCGAACACTGAAGCTTTCTTT.

This clonotype turned up a few times. The genes are TRBV21-1 and TRBJ2-7. TRBV21-1 is described as a pseudogene. The CDR3 has 17 residues. CDR3 DNA sequence: TGTGCCAGCAGCAAACCCGTTGGTGCGGGGGAATCCTACGAGCAGTACTTC. Protein product: CASSKPVGAGESYEQYF.

The V and J genes are TRBV20-1 and TRBJ1-2, with D possibly TRBD1 on 5 matching bases. The V and J ends lost 0 bases and 8 bases respectively, with 16 bases between them. The CDR3 runs 14 residues. The germline gives CDR1 DFQATT, CDR2 SNEGSKA (reference sequence). The DNA for the CDR3 is TGCAGTGCTAGAGACAGGGCTCCCTCCGGGGGCTACACCTTC. Translating it yields CSARDRAPSGGYTF.

Ten or more counts support this clonotype. This chain joins TRBV7-9 and TRBJ1-3; TRBD1 might be the D (6 bases). V lost 5 bases, J lost 0 bases, and 14 bases lay in between. CDR1 and CDR2 (germline): SEHNR, FQNEAQ (reference sequence). The CDR3 loop spans 16 amino acids. CDR3 coding DNA: TGTGCCAGCAGCCAAAGGGGACAATTCTCTGGAAACACCATATATTTT. Protein product: CASSQRGQFSGNTIYF.

The chain uses TRBV11-2 and TRBJ1-1; D is unclear. V was shortened by 0 bases and J by 1 base, with 9 bases between the two germline ends. Germline CDR1 and CDR2: SGHAT and FQNNGV. This CDR3 is built from 15 residues. The CDR3: CASSLDLSGNTEAFF. The CDR3 bases are TGTGCCAGCAGCTTAGACCTATCAGGGAACACTGAAGCTTTCTTT.

The chain carries TRBV5-5 and TRBJ2-1, with no clear D. V shed 4 bases and J shed 7 bases, with 15 bases lying between them. Germline V gene lookup returns CDR1 SGHKS and CDR2 YYEKEE (reference sequence). This CDR3 contains 14 residues. CDR3 in amino acids: CASSGVGLGNEQFF. Written as DNA, the CDR3 is TGTGCCAGCAGCGGAGTGGGGTTAGGGAATGAGCAGTTCTTC.

This clonotype was observed a handful of times. The chain is built from TRBV15 and TRBJ2-2; TRBD1 is a possible D gene (6 bases). Between the trimmed V and J ends, which lost 3 bases and 0 bases, there was a span of 11 bases. CDR1 and CDR2 from the germline V gene are LNHNV and YYDKDF (reference sequence). This CDR3 contains 16 residues. CDR3: CATSSDRIPNTGELFF. In DNA form, the CDR3 reads TGTGCCACCAGCAGTGACAGGATTCCGAACACCGGGGAGCTGTTTTTT.

The rearrangement joins TRBV4-2 to TRBJ2-1, with D maybe TRBD2 (5 bases). Trimming removed 0 bases at V and 9 bases at J, with 6 bases between. Germline CDR1 reads LGHNA; CDR2 reads YNFKEQ. CDR3 size: 12 residues. CDR3 in DNA: TGTGCCAGCAGCCAAGATCGGGGTGAGCAGTTCTTC. Amino acids: CASSQDRGEQFF.

Notes on this clonotype: One end of the junction fails to match germline, which may point to a read error. J is TRBJ1-5 and V is TRBV12-3 or TRBV12-4, with unresolved D. This CDR3 has 15 amino acids. In DNA, the CDR3 is TGTGCCAGCAGTTTAGGGGAAGTTGGAAATCAGGCCCAGCATTTT. This translates into CASSLGEVGNQAQHF.

Only a few counts were recorded for this clonotype. The chain is built from TRBV15 and TRBJ2-1; 13 nucleotides match TRBD2. The J segment lost 7 bases and the V segment lost 1 base, leaving 4 bases of the junction unmatched. The germline V gene has CDR1 LNHNV and CDR2 YYDKDF (reference sequence). This CDR3 is built from 16 residues. The CDR3 nucleotides are TGTGCCACCAGCAGAGGACTAGCGGGAGGTGAGAATGAGCAGTTCTTC. Translation: CATSRGLAGGENEQFF.

The chain has TRBV4-3 and TRBJ1-2, with D possibly TRBD1 on 6 matching bases. V was shortened by 0 bases and J by 4 bases, with 12 bases between the two germline ends. The CDR3 has 15 residues. Looked up from germline, CDR1 is LGHNA and CDR2 is YSLEER. The CDR3 DNA reads TGCGCCAGCAGCCAAGATCCCGCAGGGGTCTATGGCTACACCTTC. It translates to CASSQDPAGVYGYTF.

The DNA of the CDR3 is TGTGCCAGCAGCTTCGAGCGGAGGGGTGAGCAGTTCTTC. Residues: CASSFERRGEQFF. This rearrangement joins TRBV7-2 to TRBJ2-1; tentatively, D is TRBD2 (6 bases). CDR3 size: 13 residues. The V end lost 3 bases, the J end lost 9 bases, and 12 bases lay between the germline ends. In germline, CDR1 is SGHTA, CDR2 FQGNSA. Drawing the rest from reference TRBV7-2 and TRBJ2-1, the complete variable domain is GAGVSQSPSNKVTEKGKDVELRCDPISGHTALYWYRQSLGQGLEFLIYFQGNSAPDKSGLPSDRFSAERTGGSVSTLTIQRTQQEDSAVYLCASSFERRGEQFFGPGTRLTVL.

The chain uses TRBV20-1 and TRBJ2-7; TRBD2 aligns across 9 bases. This CDR3 is built from 12 residues. J was trimmed by 5 bases and V by 3 bases; bases with no gene match: 2. Germline V gene lookup returns CDR1 DFQATT and CDR2 SNEGSKA (reference sequence). CDR3 protein: CSARSGGNEQYF. Written as DNA, the CDR3 is TGCAGTGCTAGGAGCGGGGGGAACGAGCAGTACTTC.

The chain carries TRBV2 and TRBJ2-1; no reliable D call. V gave up 4 bases and J gave up 7 bases, with 5 bases separating them. Germline values: CDR1 SNHLY, CDR2 FYNNEI. The CDR3 consists of 11 residues. The chain's CDR3 is CASSGLNEQFF. The CDR3 coding sequence is TGTGCCAGCAGTGGCTTAAATGAGCAGTTCTTC. The full variable domain, completed using reference TRBV2 and TRBJ2-1, is EPEVTQTPSHQVTQMGQEVILRCVPISNHLYFYWYRQILGQKVEFLVSFYNNEISEKSEIFDDQFSVERPDGSNFTLKIRSTKLEDSAMYFCASSGLNEQFFGPGTRLTVL.

The sample holds many counts of this clonotype. The chain uses TRBV20-1 and TRBJ2-3, with D possibly matching TRBD1 (7 bases). Between the trimmed V and J ends, which lost 6 bases and 0 bases, there was a span of 19 bases. This CDR3 comprises 16 residues. Germline CDR1 is DFQATT and CDR2 is SNEGSKA (reference sequence). This chain's CDR3 is CSARGQQTASTDTQYF. The CDR3 DNA reads TGCAGTGCGCGGGGACAGCAGACTGCTAGCACAGATACGCAGTATTTT.

This clonotype was seen at least ten times. The V and J genes are TRBV20-1 and TRBJ1-2; D ambiguous. The germline CDR1 and CDR2 sequences are DFQATT and SNEGSKA (reference sequence). The CDR3 is made up of 11 amino acids. The V end was cut by 3 bases, the J end by 5 bases, with 7 bases between. The CDR3 coding sequence is TGCAGTGCTAGGACTGTTTATGGCTACACCTTC. Translating it yields CSARTVYGYTF.

This clonotype was recorded a few times. This chain's CDR3 is CASSLTPEFVSTDTQYF. The CDR3 DNA reads as TGTGCCAGCAGCCTAACGCCCGAGTTCGTAAGCACAGATACGCAGTATTTT. J is TRBJ2-3 and V is TRBV14; no clear D gene. CDR1 is SGHDN, CDR2 FVKESK, per germline. V was trimmed by 4 bases and J by 0 bases, leaving 17 bases between them. There are 17 residues in the CDR3. The full variable domain, with the rest looked up from reference TRBV14 and TRBJ2-3, is EAGVTQFPSHSVIEKGQTVTLRCDPISGHDNLYWYRRVMGKEIKFLLHFVKESKQDESGMPNNRFLAERTGGTYSTLKVQPAELEDSGVYFCASSLTPEFVSTDTQYFGPGTRLTVL.

DNA for the CDR3: TGCAGTGCTAAAGCAGGGGGCGCGAATGGCTACACCTTC. Protein sequence: CSAKAGGANGYTF. V and J are TRBV20-1 and TRBJ1-2, with 8 bases identical to TRBD1. Trimming cost V 4 bases and J 6 bases; bases outside gene matches: 7. Germline-derived CDR1 and CDR2 are DFQATT and SNEGSKA (reference sequence). This CDR3 region has 13 residues.

This chain joins TRBV30 and TRBJ2-2, with TRBD1 identical over 11 bases. Germline CDR1 is GTSNPN and CDR2 is SVGIG (reference sequence). V shed 2 bases and J 4 bases; nucleotides not matched to a gene: 6. The CDR3 totals 16 residues. The CDR3 reads CAWSPWTGGGTGELFF. The CDR3 DNA is TGTGCCTGGAGTCCCTGGACAGGGGGCGGCACCGGGGAGCTGTTTTTT. Variable domain in full (rest from reference TRBV30 and TRBJ2-2): SQTIHQWPATLVQPVGSPLSLECTVEGTSNPNLYWYRQAAGRGLQLLFYSVGIGQISSEVPQNLSASRPQDRQFILSSKKLLLSDSGFYLCAWSPWTGGGTGELFFGEGSRLTVL.

This chain links TRBV7-2 with TRBJ2-1; D remains ambiguous. The CDR3 totals 16 residues. Germline V gene sequence: CDR1 SGHTA, CDR2 FQGNSA. V lost 1 base to trimming and J lost 2 bases, with 12 bases between them. CDR3 sequence reads: CASSLEVSVTYNEQFF. As DNA, the CDR3 is TGTGCCAGCAGCTTAGAGGTCTCGGTAACCTACAATGAGCAGTTCTTC. The complete variable domain, with remaining parts taken from reference TRBV7-2 and TRBJ2-1, reads GAGVSQSPSNKVTEKGKDVELRCDPISGHTALYWYRQSLGQGLEFLIYFQGNSAPDKSGLPSDRFSAERTGGSVSTLTIQRTQQEDSAVYLCASSLEVSVTYNEQFFGPGTRLTVL.

The rearrangement joins TRBV29-1 to TRBJ1-5, with 8 bases matching TRBD1. The CDR3 sequence is 12 residues long. V gave up 6 bases and J gave up 10 bases; unmatched junction bases: 8. Germline V gene data show CDR1 as SQVTM and CDR2 as ANQGSEA. This chain's CDR3 is CSVAGQGGPQHF. DNA for the CDR3: TGCAGCGTAGCAGGACAGGGAGGACCCCAGCATTTT. Looking up the rest from reference TRBV29-1 and TRBJ1-5 gives the full variable domain: SAVISQKPSRDICQRGTSLTIQCQVDSQVTMMFWYRQQPGQSLTLIATANQGSEATYESGFVIDKFPISRPNLTFSTLTVSNMSPEDSSIYLCSVAGQGGPQHFGDGTRLSIL.